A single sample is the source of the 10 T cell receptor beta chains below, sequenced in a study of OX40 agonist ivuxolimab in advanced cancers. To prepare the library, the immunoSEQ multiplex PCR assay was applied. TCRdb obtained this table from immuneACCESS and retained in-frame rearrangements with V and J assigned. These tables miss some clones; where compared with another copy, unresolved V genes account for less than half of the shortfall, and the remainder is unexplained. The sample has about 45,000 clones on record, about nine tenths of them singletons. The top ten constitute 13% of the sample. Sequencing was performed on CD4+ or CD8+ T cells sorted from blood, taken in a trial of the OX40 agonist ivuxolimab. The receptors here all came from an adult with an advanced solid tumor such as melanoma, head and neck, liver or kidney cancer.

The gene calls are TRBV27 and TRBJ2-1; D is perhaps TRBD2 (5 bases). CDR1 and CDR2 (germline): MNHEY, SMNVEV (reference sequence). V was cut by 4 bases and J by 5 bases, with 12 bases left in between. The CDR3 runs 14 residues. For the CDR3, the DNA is TGTGCCAGCAGTTATCGGGAACAGAACAATGAGCAGTTCTTC. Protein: CASSYREQNNEQFF.

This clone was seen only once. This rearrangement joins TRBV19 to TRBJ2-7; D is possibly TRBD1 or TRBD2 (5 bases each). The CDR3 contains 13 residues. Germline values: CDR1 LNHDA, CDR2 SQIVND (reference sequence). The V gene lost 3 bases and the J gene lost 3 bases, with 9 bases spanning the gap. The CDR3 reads CASSIWGSYEQYF. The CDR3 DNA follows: TGTGCCAGTAGTATTTGGGGGAGCTACGAGCAGTACTTC.

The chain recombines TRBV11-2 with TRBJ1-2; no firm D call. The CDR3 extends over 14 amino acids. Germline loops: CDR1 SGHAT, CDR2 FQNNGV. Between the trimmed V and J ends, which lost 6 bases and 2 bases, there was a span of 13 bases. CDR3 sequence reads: CASSESSENYGYTF. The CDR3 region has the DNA TGTGCCAGCAGTGAATCGTCCGAGAACTATGGCTACACCTTC.

The CDR3: CASSESGVQPQHF. The CDR3 DNA follows: TGTGCCAGCAGTGAATCGGGGGTTCAGCCCCAGCATTTT. The chain employs TRBV25-1 and TRBJ1-5, with D possibly being TRBD1 (5 bases). Germline V gene lookup returns CDR1 MGHDK and CDR2 SYGVNS. V shed 1 base and J shed 6 bases, with 7 bases lying between them. The CDR3 has 13 amino acids.

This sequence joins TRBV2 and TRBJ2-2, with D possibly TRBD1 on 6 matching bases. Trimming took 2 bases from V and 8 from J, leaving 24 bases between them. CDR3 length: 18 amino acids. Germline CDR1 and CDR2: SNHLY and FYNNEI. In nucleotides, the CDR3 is TGTGCCAGCAGTGAATGGGAATATAGTGGGGGCGCGAGAGGGGAGCTGTTTTTT. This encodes CASSEWEYSGGARGELFF.

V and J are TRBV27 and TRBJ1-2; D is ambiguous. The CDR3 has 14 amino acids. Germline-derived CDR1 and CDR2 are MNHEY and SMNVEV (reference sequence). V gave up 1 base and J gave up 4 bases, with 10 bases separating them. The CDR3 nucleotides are TGTGCCAGCAGTTTATTACCAGGATTCTATGGCTACACCTTC. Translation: CASSLLPGFYGYTF.

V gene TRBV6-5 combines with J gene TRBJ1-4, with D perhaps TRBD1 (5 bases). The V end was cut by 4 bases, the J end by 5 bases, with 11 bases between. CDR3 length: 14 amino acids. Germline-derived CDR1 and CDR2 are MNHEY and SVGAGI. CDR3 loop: CASSFRAQNEKLFF. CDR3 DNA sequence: TGTGCCAGCAGTTTCAGGGCACAAAATGAAAAACTGTTTTTT.

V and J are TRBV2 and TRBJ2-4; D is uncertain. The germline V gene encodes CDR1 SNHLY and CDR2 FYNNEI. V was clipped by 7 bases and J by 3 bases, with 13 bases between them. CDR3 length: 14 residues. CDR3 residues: CASTEAVIKNIQYF. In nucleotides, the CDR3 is TGTGCCAGCACCGAGGCGGTGATCAAAAACATTCAGTACTTC.

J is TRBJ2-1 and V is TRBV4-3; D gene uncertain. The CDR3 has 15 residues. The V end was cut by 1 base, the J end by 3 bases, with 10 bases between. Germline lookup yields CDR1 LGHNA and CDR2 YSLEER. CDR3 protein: CASSQGPVLYNEQFF. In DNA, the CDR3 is TGCGCCAGCAGCCAAGGCCCGGTCCTCTACAATGAGCAGTTCTTC.

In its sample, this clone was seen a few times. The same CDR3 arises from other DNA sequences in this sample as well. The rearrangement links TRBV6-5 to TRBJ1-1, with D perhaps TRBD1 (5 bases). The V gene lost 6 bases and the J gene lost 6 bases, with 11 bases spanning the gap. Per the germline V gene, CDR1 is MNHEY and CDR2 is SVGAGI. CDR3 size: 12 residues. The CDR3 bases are TGTGCCAGCAGCCCCCAGGGCCCTGAAGCTTTCTTT. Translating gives CASSPQGPEAFF.